Presented here are 3 T cell receptor beta chains from one specimen sequenced in a study of blood T cell repertoires in COVID-19. TCRdb's copy holds only in-frame clones and misses some; the assay was immunoSEQ multiplex PCR. In the table there are roughly 440,000 clones, approximately 90% of which are singletons. Sequencing was performed on peripheral blood. The receptor source for this set is a woman aged 45-65 years with COVID-19, enrolled during active disease.

The rearrangement joins TRBV9 to TRBJ2-1; tentatively, D is TRBD2 (5 bases). The V end was cut by 2 bases, the J end by 1 base, with 10 bases between. The CDR3 is 15 amino acids. Germline V gene lookup returns CDR1 SGDLS and CDR2 YYNGEE. CDR3: CASSVFGESYNEQFF. The CDR3 bases are TGTGCCAGCAGCGTCTTCGGGGAGTCCTACAATGAGCAGTTCTTC.

This chain links TRBV5-1 with TRBJ1-2; D is ambiguous. This CDR3 comprises 12 residues. Germline CDR1 reads SGHRS; CDR2 reads YFSETQ. V dropped 0 bases and J dropped 5 bases, with 5 bases sitting between them. The CDR3 here is CASSLGGYGYTF. Written as DNA, the CDR3 is TGCGCCAGCAGCTTGGGAGGTTATGGCTACACCTTC.

Concerning this clone: Other DNA sequences of this sample code for an identical CDR3. In DNA form, the CDR3 reads TGCGCCAGCAGCAGCCAGGGCTCCACTGAAGCTTTCTTT. It specifies CASSSQGSTEAFF. The chain links TRBV5-1 to TRBJ1-1; weak D call: TRBD1 (5 bases). Trimming shortened V by 4 bases and J by 4 bases, and 11 bases separated the two germline ends. Germline V gene lookup returns CDR1 SGHRS and CDR2 YFSETQ. CDR3 length: 13 residues.